This T cell receptor beta chain was profiled in a study of response to subunit inactivated influenza vaccine (dated by TCRdb to the late 2010s). Background for the entire study: The study used deep quantitative T cell receptor repertoire profiling to track responses to a trivalent subunit inactivated influenza vaccine.

The CDR3 sequence holds 18 residues, the cysteine and phenylalanine included. The CDR3 DNA has 54 bases and is translated from base 1. Trimming at the junction amounts to 0 bases on V and 0 bases on J, and the germline ends lie 15 bases apart. Per the germline V gene, LGHNA is the CDR1 and YSLEER is the CDR2. In the case of this clonotype: Its antigen is unknown. No quality values exist for individual bases; no much larger clone is one base distant.

General conclusions and limits of the study: It was suggested by the authors that each seasonal influenza vaccination may recruit only a limited number of new T cells.

To prepare the library, RT-PCR was applied. Sequencing was performed on an Illumina HiSeq 2500. TCRdb trimmed the raw reads at Q25, called clones with MiXCR and kept productive beta chains. Rows are combined by CDR3 protein, so each entry shows the most common genes and DNA. This sample has some 850,000 distinct CDR3 sequences in its table, and less than 20% of those were observed once. The ten largest clones add up to roughly 10% of the sample. The clonotype originates from a man aged 45-60 years who received an inactivated influenza vaccine. Donor details come from another sample of the same person, matched by shared clones. This specimen consisted of PBMCs from blood, obtained 4 to 6 days after vaccination. In this chain, TRBV4-3 is recombined with TRBJ1-3; too little of a D gene remains to name it. The CDR3 has the sequence CASSQDLVRRTSGNTIYF. The DNA sequence is as follows: TGCGCCAGCAGCCAAGATTTGGTACGCCGTACCTCTGGAAACACCATATATTTT.